The clone carrying this T cell receptor beta chain was found a few times. This entry belongs to a study of blood T cells in healthy people across ages. V lost 5 bases and J 7 bases, leaving 17 bases between the germline ends. In germline, CDR1 is SGHVS, CDR2 FNYEAQ. This CDR3 has 14 residues. PCR was performed a second time for about 6 to 12 cycles using a sample-barcoded 5' primer and a J-beta primer mix. TCRdb called the 5' RACE reads again in MiXCR, with one record for every CDR3 protein. The data contain 910,000 or so distinct CDR3 sequences, roughly 51% of them singletons. This receptor was taken from a woman aged 60-75 years in good health. The J gene is TRBJ1-1, the V gene TRBV7-6; D ambiguous. The sample comprised blood. The DNA for the CDR3 is TGTGCCAGCAGCCCCCCTTCATACTCGAGTGAAGCTTTCTTT. Protein product: CASSPPSYSSEAFF.